The 29 T cell receptor beta chains in this list originate from one sample, sequenced in a study of PD-1 blockade in mismatch repair-deficient tumors. Using immunoSEQ multiplex PCR, the repertoire was profiled, and TCRdb retains in-frame clones only, with some absent. The sample comprises 45,000 to 55,000 clones, around 85% of which are singletons, and roughly 8.1% rests with the top ten. The sequenced sample was peripheral blood, obtained roughly 20 weeks after starting pembrolizumab. These receptor sequences come from an adult with mismatch repair-deficient cancer.

The chain couples TRBV2 to TRBJ2-1; D may be TRBD1 (6 bases). V shed 5 bases and J shed 5 bases, with 7 bases lying between them. CDR1 SNHLY and CDR2 FYNNEI come from the germline V gene. CDR3 length: 12 residues. The CDR3 DNA reads as TGTGCCAGCAGTCGGACAGACAATGAGCAGTTCTTC. Residues: CASSRTDNEQFF.

The chain carries TRBV7-3 and TRBJ2-1, with 9 bases that match TRBD2. The CDR3 spans 15 residues. Germline assignment: CDR1 SGHTA and CDR2 FQGTGA. V shed 2 bases, J shed 3 bases, and the junction held 2 bases outside the gene matches. The CDR3 DNA follows: TGTGCCAGCAGCTTACTAGCGGGGATCTACAATGAGCAGTTCTTC. It encodes CASSLLAGIYNEQFF.

The J gene is TRBJ2-3, the V gene TRBV27, with TRBD1 matching 8 bases. The trim removed 5 bases at V and 3 bases at J, leaving 7 bases unmatched. Germline values: CDR1 MNHEY, CDR2 SMNVEV (reference sequence). The CDR3 is made up of 15 amino acids. The CDR3 loop is CASSPRTGTTDTQYF. The CDR3 coding sequence is TGTGCCAGCAGTCCACGGACAGGGACAACAGATACGCAGTATTTT.

This chain joins TRBV29-1 and TRBJ1-3, with a tentative D call TRBD1 (5 bases). V shed 3 bases and J shed 3 bases, with 12 bases lying between them. The CDR3 length is 14 residues. CDR1 is SQVTM and CDR2 is ANQGSEA in the germline V gene. For the CDR3, the DNA is TGCAGCGTTGATAATGGGGCAGGTGGAAACACCATATATTTT. Translated, it gives CSVDNGAGGNTIYF.

This sequence joins TRBV9 and TRBJ2-7; D is ambiguous. Germline CDR1 and CDR2: SGDLS and YYNGEE. This CDR3 is 14 amino acids long. V shed 3 bases and J shed 1 base, with 11 bases lying between them. The CDR3 DNA sequence: TGTGCCAGCAGCGCGGTAGGGCAGTCCTACGAGCAGTACTTC. It codes for CASSAVGQSYEQYF.

This chain links TRBV5-1 with TRBJ2-7; D perhaps matches TRBD2 (5 bases). The germline V and J ends were trimmed by 5 bases and 1 base, with 10 bases remaining between them. CDR1 and CDR2 (germline): SGHRS, YFSETQ. This CDR3 has 13 residues. The CDR3 spells CASRAGESYEQYF. In DNA form, the CDR3 reads TGCGCCAGCAGGGCCGGGGAGTCCTACGAGCAGTACTTC.

V gene TRBV6-9 combines with J gene TRBJ2-5; tentative D call: TRBD1 (6 bases). CDR1 MNHGY and CDR2 SVAAGI come from the germline V gene. V lost 9 bases and J 5 bases, leaving 25 bases between the germline ends. The CDR3 totals 16 residues. DNA for the CDR3: TGTGCCAGTGTCCCCTATAACAGGGCCCGGAGGGAGACCCAGTACTTC. This sequence encodes CASVPYNRARRETQYF.

The chain employs TRBV19 and TRBJ1-5, with D maybe TRBD1 (6 bases). Per the germline V gene, CDR1 is LNHDA and CDR2 is SQIVND (reference sequence). This CDR3 contains 14 residues. Trimming pared 5 bases from V and 2 bases from J, leaving 10 bases between. The CDR3 DNA reads TGTGCCAGTAGTTTACAGGGTGGCAATCAGCCCCAGCATTTT. Translation: CASSLQGGNQPQHF.

This clone was detected only a few times. The chain couples TRBV11-3 to TRBJ2-7; 11 bases line up with TRBD1. This CDR3 has 14 amino acids. Trimming took 5 bases from V and 5 from J; bases not matched to a gene: 5. The V gene's germline CDR1 is SGHNT and CDR2 YENEEA. CDR3 in amino acids: CASSPGTGGNEQYF. In DNA, the CDR3 is TGTGCCAGCAGCCCCGGGACAGGGGGTAACGAGCAGTACTTC.

This clone was seen only a few times. The genes are TRBV5-1 and TRBJ2-7; the match to TRBD1 covers 7 bases. Germline V CDR1 and CDR2: SGHRS, YFSETQ. The CDR3 has 15 amino acids. V lost 4 bases, J lost 3 bases, and 10 bases stayed unmatched. The CDR3 protein is CASSPGGTAYYEQYF. Here the CDR3 DNA reads TGCGCCAGCAGCCCGGGTGGGACAGCCTACTACGAGCAGTACTTC.

This chain connects TRBV19 to TRBJ1-5; a possible D gene is TRBD1 (5 bases). Trimming shortened V by 3 bases and J by 6 bases, and 15 bases separated the two germline ends. CDR1 is LNHDA and CDR2 is SQIVND in the germline V gene (reference sequence). The CDR3 contains 15 residues. CDR3 DNA sequence: TGTGCCAGTAGTATTAGGCGAGGGGAGGTTCAGCCCCAGCATTTT. Amino acids: CASSIRRGEVQPQHF.

CDR3 sequence: CASSQGLSQPQHF. DNA for the CDR3: TGCGCCAGCAGCCAAGGGTTGAGCCAGCCCCAGCATTTT. The chain recombines TRBV4-3 with TRBJ1-5; D is undetermined. V shed 1 base and J shed 7 bases, with 8 bases lying between them. Germline values: CDR1 LGHNA, CDR2 YSLEER. This CDR3 is 13 amino acids long.

V gene TRBV29-1 combines with J gene TRBJ2-4; 8 bases map to TRBD2. The CDR3 contains 15 residues. Trimming removed 4 bases from V and 3 bases from J; junction bases left unmatched: 8. CDR1 is SQVTM and CDR2 is ANQGSEA in the germline V gene. The CDR3 DNA reads as TGCAGCGTTGCCGGGGGGGCGTGGGGCAAAAACATTCAGTACTTC. It translates to CSVAGGAWGKNIQYF.

This clone was seen more than once but under ten times. The V call is TRBV6-5, the J call TRBJ1-5; 12 positions match TRBD1. The germline gives CDR1 MNHEY, CDR2 SVGAGI. With V trimmed by 6 bases and J by 7 bases, 7 bases remained unmatched. CDR3 length: 15 residues. This chain's CDR3 is CASRAGTGGRQPQHF. Here the CDR3 DNA reads TGTGCCAGCAGAGCCGGGACAGGGGGCAGGCAGCCCCAGCATTTT.

The chain combines TRBV29-1 with TRBJ2-7; TRBD1 aligns across 9 bases. Unmatched junction bases numbered 8, after V lost 3 bases and J lost 5 bases. The V gene's germline CDR1 is SQVTM and CDR2 ANQGSEA. The length of the CDR3 is 14 residues. The DNA of the CDR3 is TGCAGCGTTGACGCGGGACAGGGAAGCCACGAGCAGTACTTC. It encodes CSVDAGQGSHEQYF.

The chain uses TRBV27 and TRBJ1-2; no clear D. Trimming left V 2 bases short and J 2 bases short, with 9 bases between. CDR1 is MNHEY and CDR2 is SMNVEV in the germline V gene (reference sequence). The CDR3 is 14 residues long. In DNA form, the CDR3 reads TGTGCCAGCAGTTTAAAAGGGTACAACTATGGCTACACCTTC. Translation: CASSLKGYNYGYTF.

The chain joins TRBV28 to TRBJ1-2; TRBD1 aligns across 9 bases. The CDR3 extends over 15 amino acids. Germline trimming cut 7 bases from V and 1 base from J; bases unmatched to any gene: 7. The germline CDR1 and CDR2 sequences are MDHEN and SYDVKM. CDR3 nucleotides: TGTGCCAGCATCCCGGGGACAGGGCTTAACTATGGCTACACCTTC. This gives the protein CASIPGTGLNYGYTF.

This chain joins TRBV27 and TRBJ2-1; 15 nucleotides agree with TRBD2. Losses at the gene ends were 8 bases for V and 0 bases for J; bases not matched to a gene: 2. There are 16 residues in the CDR3. In germline, CDR1 is MNHEY, CDR2 SMNVEV (reference sequence). CDR3 DNA sequence: TGTGCCAGCGGGACTAGCGGGAGGTTCTCCTACAATGAGCAGTTCTTC. It translates to CASGTSGRFSYNEQFF.

The CDR3: CASSLGFSENQPQHF. The CDR3 DNA reads as TGTGCCAGCAGCTTAGGTTTCAGCGAGAATCAGCCCCAGCATTTT. The chain uses TRBV11-2 and TRBJ1-5; D uncertain. Germline CDR1 is SGHAT and CDR2 is FQNNGV. The V end was cut by 1 base, the J end by 4 bases, with 11 bases between. The CDR3 runs to 15 residues.

A note on this clone: Other DNA sequences from this sample encode an identical CDR3 as well. The genes are TRBV9 and TRBJ2-2; no clear D. Trimming took 0 bases from V and 5 from J, leaving 5 bases between them. CDR3 length equals 13 residues. Germline V lookup: CDR1 SGDLS, CDR2 YYNGEE. CDR3 sequence: CASSVVSTGELFF. Written as DNA, the CDR3 is TGTGCCAGCAGCGTAGTATCAACCGGGGAGCTGTTTTTT.

The rearrangement links TRBV7-2 to TRBJ2-7; a possible D gene is TRBD2 (5 bases). Per germline, CDR1 SGHTA and CDR2 FQGNSA. The V end lost 5 bases, the J end lost 0 bases, and 14 bases lay between the germline ends. CDR3 length: 15 amino acids. CDR3 residues: CASSPRAGLSYEQYF. In nucleotides, the CDR3 is TGTGCCAGCAGCCCGAGGGCAGGACTCTCCTACGAGCAGTACTTC.

The chain employs TRBV7-2 and TRBJ2-1; D is ambiguous. The CDR3 spans 15 residues. V shed 2 bases and J shed 3 bases, with 11 bases lying between them. Germline assignment: CDR1 SGHTA and CDR2 FQGNSA. CDR3 protein: CASSLNLGSYNEQFF. CDR3 bases: TGTGCCAGCAGCTTAAATTTGGGAAGCTACAATGAGCAGTTCTTC.

The chain is built from TRBV11-3 and TRBJ1-2; D ambiguous. CDR1 and CDR2 (germline): SGHNT, YENEEA. V lost 5 bases, J lost 4 bases, and 11 bases lay in between. This CDR3 has 13 residues. The CDR3 loop is CASSQSGPYGYTF. In DNA, the CDR3 is TGTGCCAGCAGCCAAAGTGGACCCTATGGCTACACCTTC.

This chain joins TRBV7-3 and TRBJ2-5, with 11 bases that match TRBD1. Germline loops: CDR1 SGHTA, CDR2 FQGTGA. J lost 2 bases, V lost 3 bases, and 5 bases had no gene match. This CDR3 region has 16 residues. The CDR3 DNA reads TGTGCCAGCAGCTTTGGAGGACAGGGGGCACAAGAGACCCAGTACTTC. Amino acids: CASSFGGQGAQETQYF.

This clone was picked up one time. V usage is TRBV6-1 and J usage is TRBJ2-7; D ambiguous. V lost 7 bases to trimming and J lost 3 bases, with 7 bases between them. Looked up from germline, CDR1 is MNHNS and CDR2 is SASEGT. CDR3 length: 11 residues. The CDR3 DNA reads TGTGCCAGCACAACGGTCTACGAGCAGTACTTC. Its protein product is CASTTVYEQYF.

This clone was seen a single time. The chain uses TRBV6-5 and TRBJ2-5; 9 nucleotides line up with TRBD2. V gave up 5 bases and J gave up 5 bases; unmatched junction bases: 6. From germline, CDR1 is MNHEY and CDR2 SVGAGI. CDR3 length: 14 residues. In DNA form, the CDR3 reads TGTGCCAGCAGTCTCGGGACTAGCTTGGAGACCCAGTACTTC. It yields the protein CASSLGTSLETQYF.

The chain is built from TRBV21-1 and TRBJ1-5. TRBV21-1 has pseudogene status. This CDR3 is built from 16 residues. In DNA form, the CDR3 reads TGTGCCAGCAGCAAAAGGTGGCCCTGTCGGAATCAGCCCCAGCATTTT. Translation: CASSKRWPCRNQPQHF.

V and J are TRBV28 and TRBJ2-3; 14 bases align to TRBD2. CDR1 is MDHEN, CDR2 SYDVKM, per germline. Trimming at V came to 3 bases and at J to 3 bases, leaving 11 bases not matched to a gene. The CDR3 sequence is 19 residues long. The CDR3 region is CASSFFRLAGGGETDTQYF. The CDR3 DNA sequence: TGTGCCAGCAGTTTCTTTAGACTAGCGGGAGGGGGGGAAACAGATACGCAGTATTTT.

This chain links TRBV19 with TRBJ1-5, with TRBD1 matching over 7 bases. The junction had 7 bases not matched to a gene; V was cut back by 3 bases and J by 2 bases. This CDR3 comprises 16 residues. Germline V gene data show CDR1 as LNHDA and CDR2 as SQIVND (reference sequence). The CDR3 sequence: CASSISGGVGNQPQHF. The CDR3 DNA reads as TGTGCCAGTAGTATCTCAGGGGGAGTTGGCAATCAGCCCCAGCATTTT.